This TCR beta chain emerged from a study of blood T cell repertoires in COVID-19. Whole-study context: Sites across the United States, Italy and Spain contributed samples from acute and convalescent COVID-19. Sample material is recorded as cDNA or gDNA derived from T cells, B-cell-depleted T cells, or PBMCs.

The CDR3 totals 16 residues. Trimming took 5 bases from V and 2 from J; bases not matched to a gene: 9. Germline assignment: CDR1 SGHVS and CDR2 FNYEAQ. Authors' processing steps: Reference gene primers were amplified, and this amplification served to estimate nucleated cell counts. TCRdb's table, derived via immunoSEQ multiplex PCR, lists solely in-frame clones and lacks some. The V and J calls and clone size come from that table; D and trimming were worked out from the DNA. The sample shows 55,000 to 80,000 clones, approximately 85% of them seen only once. The sequencing input was peripheral blood. This receptor was taken from a human donor in a cohort sampled during active COVID-19. The V gene is TRBV7-6, the J gene TRBJ1-2, with 9 bases fitting TRBD1. In DNA form, the CDR3 reads TGTGCCAGCAGCCCTACTACCGGACAGGGGAACTATGGCTACACCTTC. This codes for CASSPTTGQGNYGYTF.